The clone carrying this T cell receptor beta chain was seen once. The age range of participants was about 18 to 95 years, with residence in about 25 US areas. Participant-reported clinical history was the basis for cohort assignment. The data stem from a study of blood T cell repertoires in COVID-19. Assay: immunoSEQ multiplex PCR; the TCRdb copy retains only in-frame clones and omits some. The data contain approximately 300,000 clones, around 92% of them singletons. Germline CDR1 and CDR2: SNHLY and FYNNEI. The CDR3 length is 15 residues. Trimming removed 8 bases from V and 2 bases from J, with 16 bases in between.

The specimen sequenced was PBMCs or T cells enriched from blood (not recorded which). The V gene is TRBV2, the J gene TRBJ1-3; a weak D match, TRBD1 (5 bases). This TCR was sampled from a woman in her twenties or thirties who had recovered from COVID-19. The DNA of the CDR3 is TGTGCCAGCGGGCAGGGTCAAGGCCCTGGAAACACCATATATTTT. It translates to CASGQGQGPGNTIYF.